This TCR beta chain emerged from a study of Ad26.COV2.S vaccination and SARS-CoV-2 variants (dated by TCRdb to about 2021). For the study in its entirety: Vaccine-arm donors were drawn from COV1001, a multicentre, randomized, double-blind, placebo-controlled phase I-IIa trial of Ad26.COV2.S in healthy adults. Dosing of Ad26.COV2.S was intramuscular, at either 5x10^10 or 1x10^11 viral particles, delivered as one shot or as two shots spaced 56 days apart. TCRbeta repertoire sequencing served as the tool for gauging how specific and how broad the SARS-CoV-2-reactive T cell receptors were following Ad26.COV2.S vaccination. A total of roughly 32 samples were included in the TCR-sequenced set, comprising 19 Ad26.COV2.S vaccine recipients, 5 placebo recipients and 8 SARS-CoV-2 convalescent individuals. Trial participants were randomized into five groups of five, in which low-dose or high-dose Ad26.COV2.S was given once or twice, or placebo was given on both occasions. Blinding of investigators to trial group allocation was maintained during experiments and outcome assessment. The full study reports these points: The study was not powered for comparison of responses between vaccine doses or regimens. Spike-specific TCR breadth was higher in Ad26.COV2.S recipients than in placebo recipients (P = 0.0014). After vaccination, spike-specific CD8+ and CD4+ T cell responses were reported to show substantial breadth. The authors noted that the TCR breadth and depth analyses may have underestimated total T cell responses. Vaccine and placebo recipients had comparable non-spike TCR breadth, which fits with the vaccine containing only spike.

Via the germline V gene, CDR1 is MRHNA and CDR2 SNTAGT. V is clipped by 9 bases and J by 0 bases, and the sequence between their germline boundaries is 18 bases long. Measured from the cysteine to the phenylalanine, the CDR3 is 16 residues long. The read is trimmed to its CDR3 DNA, 48 bases read in frame from base 1. TCRbeta CDR3 regions were sequenced with the immunoSEQ Assay. After extraction, genomic DNA underwent amplification by bias-controlled multiplex PCR, followed by high-throughput sequencing. Turning to the authors' computational methods: To quantify the absolute abundance of every unique TCRbeta CDR3 region, sequences were collapsed and filtered. Usable DNA was measured by amplifying reference genes present in all nucleated cells, and TCRbeta template counts were normalized to that usable DNA to estimate T cell fraction. Repertoire TCRs were annotated as SARS-CoV-2-specific when V gene, CDR3 amino acid sequence and J gene were exactly matched to a known reactive TCR set. The reference SARS-CoV-2 TCR set came from MIRA and was filtered for enrichment in COVID-19-positive ImmuneCODE repertoires, removing public or cross-reactive TCRs. Using the MIRA antigens, annotated TCRs were further analysed by specific ORF or by position within an ORF. Breadth was defined as annotated unique rearrangements over total unique productive rearrangements; depth was the summed frequency of those rearrangements. Two-sided Wilcoxon rank-sum tests were applied when comparing TCR breadth between groups. The clones in this table, taken by TCRdb from immuneACCESS, are in-frame only. Not every clone is retained; where verified, under half of the shortfall comes from an unresolved V gene, and the cause of the rest is unknown. That table supplies the V and J calls and clone size; D and trimming were determined from the DNA. The sample table contains around 340,000 clones; only one count was recorded for about 87% of them. Around 5.8% of the sample comes from the top ten.

Sample treatment or condition, as interpreted from the label and publication: around 19 received Ad26.COV2.S at low or high dose, single or two shots; a few received placebo; per-sample allocation not given. For vaccine and placebo recipients, repertoires were sequenced using samples collected on day 63 after the first injection. Cohort 1b enrolled about two dozen adults aged 18-55 years at a single site in Boston, USA, between 29 July and 7 August 2020. As a vaccine, Ad26.COV2.S was a replication-incompetent adenovirus type 26 vector that expressed a prefusion-stabilized SARS-CoV-2 spike protein derived from the original Wuhan strain. A word on this clone: What antigen it recognizes has not been identified. No qualities accompany the bases; no much larger clone lies one base away.

Sequencing was performed on peripheral blood, taken in a trial of Ad26.COV2.S vaccine versus placebo. Rearrangement joined TRBV6-4 to TRBJ1-3; the D segment could be TRBD1, given 5 matching bases. This TCR derives from a person aged 18 to 59 who received the Ad26.COV2.S COVID-19 vaccine or a placebo. The nucleotides read TGTGCCAGTTCTCCTCGGGGGGGATACTCTGGAAACACCATATATTTT. Protein translation: CASSPRGGYSGNTIYF.